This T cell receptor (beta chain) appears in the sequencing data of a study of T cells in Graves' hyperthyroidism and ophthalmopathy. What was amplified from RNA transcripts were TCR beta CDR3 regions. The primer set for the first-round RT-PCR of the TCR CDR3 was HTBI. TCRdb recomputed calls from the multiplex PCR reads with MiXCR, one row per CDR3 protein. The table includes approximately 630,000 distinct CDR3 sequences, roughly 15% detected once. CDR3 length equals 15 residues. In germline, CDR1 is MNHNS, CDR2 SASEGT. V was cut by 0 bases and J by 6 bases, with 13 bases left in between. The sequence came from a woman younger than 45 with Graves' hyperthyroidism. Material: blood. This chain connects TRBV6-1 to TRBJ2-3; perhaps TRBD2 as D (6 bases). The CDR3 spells CASSEALGGWDTQYF. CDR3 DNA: TGTGCCAGCAGTGAAGCGCTTGGGGGGTGGGATACGCAGTATTTT.